This T cell receptor beta chain was profiled in a study of breast tumors, draining lymph nodes, adjacent tissues (dated by TCRdb to 2016 to 2017). Background on the whole study: TCR beta repertoires were compared across tumor, adjacent nontumor tissue and axillary lymph nodes obtained from breast cancer patients. In human breast cancer, the study set out to evaluate how tumor, surrounding tissue and draining lymph node repertoires relate to one another and whether T cells may move between these sites. Summary of the overall study and its limitations: The conclusion that tumor T cells originate in lymph nodes was framed as consistent with a hypothesis rather than directly demonstrated. The data were considered consistent with the idea that most tumor T cells come from the lymph node and then expand in tumor tissue. T-cell repertoire diversity in tumors was found to be lower than in lymph nodes but higher than in nontumor tissue, and preferential V and J gene usage was observed. The similarity between tumor and nontumor tissue repertoires was significantly greater in luminal-like breast cancer than in basal-like breast cancer.

These reads were obtained on an Illumina HiSeq 2000. Multiplex PCR amplification was used to build the TCR beta chain libraries. High-throughput sequencing was used to analyze the amplified TCR beta chain products. The raw public data were reprocessed by TCRdb itself: fastp quality trimming at Q25, MiXCR clonotype calling, in-frame beta chains only. Each CDR3 protein gets just one entry, which takes the most common genes and DNA from the rows behind it. This sample lists approximately 190,000 distinct CDR3 sequences; 30% to 40% were detected once. The top ten clonotypes cover over 4% of the sample. The lymph node samples were taken from the axillary draining lymph nodes of breast cancer patients. The CDR3 has 15 amino acids, counting the end cysteine and phenylalanine. Left in the record is the CDR3 DNA by itself, 45 bases read in frame from the first base. CDR1 SGHTA and CDR2 FQGTGA were looked up in the germline V gene. V loses 5 bases, J loses 9 bases, and the germline ends lie 17 bases apart.

This clonotype came up many times. The antigen this receptor binds is unknown. Base-call qualities are not available, and no considerably larger clone is one nucleotide away. The sample was axillary lymph node tissue. The receptor comes from a female donor with breast cancer. Some clones in this sample may be carry-over from other donors' samples. This receptor chain uses TRBV7-3 and TRBJ1-6, and the D gene may be TRBD1, 5 bases matching. The CDR3: CASSITAGLGSPLHF. The nucleotide sequence is given as TGTGCCAGCAGCATCACTGCAGGGTTGGGTTCACCCCTCCACTTT.